A single sample gave rise to the 31 T cell receptor beta chains below, sequenced in a study of T cells in tuberculosis. This table comes from immunoSEQ multiplex PCR, and its TCRdb copy is limited to in-frame clones, with some not included. The sample records under 25,000 clones, 97% being singletons. The sample comprised PBMCs. These receptors all stem from a donor aged 10 to 29 with latent tuberculosis or without tuberculosis infection.

V gene TRBV19 combines with J gene TRBJ1-1, with 8 bases identical to TRBD1. Germline V CDR1 and CDR2: LNHDA, SQIVND (reference sequence). This CDR3 is built from 13 residues. The V segment lost 11 bases and the J segment 4 bases; nucleotides outside the gene matches: 9. CDR3 bases: TGTGCCCGGACAGGGAATTTGTGCACTGAAGCTTTCTTT. Its translation: CARTGNLCTEAFF.

The chain recombines TRBV11-2 with TRBJ2-3, with D perhaps matching TRBD1 (5 bases). Looked up from germline, CDR1 is SGHAT and CDR2 is FQNNGV. The CDR3 is made up of 15 amino acids. The V end lost 2 bases, the J end lost 3 bases, and 12 bases lay between the germline ends. The CDR3 loop is CASSLMGRSTDTQYF. The CDR3 DNA reads as TGTGCCAGCAGCTTAATGGGGCGGAGTACAGATACGCAGTATTTT.

This sequence joins TRBV6-5 and TRBJ1-5, with D possibly TRBD1 on 6 matching bases. This CDR3 spans 15 amino acids. CDR1 is MNHEY and CDR2 is SVGAGI in the germline V gene. V was pared by 6 bases and J by 0 bases, with 12 bases between. CDR3 protein: CASSRTDRSNQPQHF. In DNA, the CDR3 is TGTGCCAGCAGCCGGACAGATCGTAGCAATCAGCCCCAGCATTTT.

The chain combines TRBV5-4 with TRBJ1-1, with D tentatively TRBD1 (5 bases). This CDR3 region has 15 residues. V lost 0 bases to trimming and J lost 3 bases, with 12 bases between them. The germline CDR1 and CDR2 sequences are SGHNT and YYREEE (reference sequence). The CDR3 region has the DNA TGTGCCAGCAGCTTGGATTTAGGGGCGGACACTGAAGCTTTCTTT. Its protein is CASSLDLGADTEAFF.

V is TRBV11-2 and J is TRBJ1-1; possible D gene TRBD1, 6 bases. The germline V gene has CDR1 SGHAT and CDR2 FQNNGV. The CDR3 is 14 amino acids. Trimming removed 1 base at V and 3 bases at J, with 9 bases between. CDR3 bases: TGTGCCAGCAGCTTAGGGGGGCCTGACACTGAAGCTTTCTTT. It is translated as CASSLGGPDTEAFF.

This clone is a singleton in its sample. This chain uses TRBV10-3 with TRBJ1-4; D not resolved. The CDR3 covers 14 residues. Germline CDR1 and CDR2: ENHRY and SYGVKD. With 2 bases removed from V and 5 bases from J, the gap between germline ends came to 9 bases. The CDR3 bases are TGTGCCATCAGTGAGGTCACGGGGAATGAAAAACTGTTTTTT. It encodes CAISEVTGNEKLFF.

The V gene is TRBV5-6, the J gene TRBJ1-5, with TRBD1 matching over 7 bases. The CDR3 covers 15 residues. V was pared by 6 bases and J by 7 bases, with 13 bases of the junction left unmatched. Per the germline V gene, CDR1 is SGHDT and CDR2 is YYEEEE. CDR3 loop: CASTRISGGPQPQHF. CDR3 coding DNA: TGTGCCAGCACCCGGATCTCAGGGGGGCCCCAGCCCCAGCATTTT.

The rearrangement links TRBV19 to TRBJ1-6, with a possible D match to TRBD1 (5 bases). V shed 6 bases and J shed 4 bases, with 13 bases lying between them. The CDR3 has 15 amino acids. Germline CDR1 LNHDA, CDR2 SQIVND (reference sequence). The CDR3, as DNA: TGTGCCAGTAGCCCTCAACGGGGGTATAATTCACCCCTCCACTTT. It codes for CASSPQRGYNSPLHF.

J is TRBJ2-2 and V is TRBV5-1, with a weak D call TRBD1 (5 bases). The germline V gene encodes CDR1 SGHRS and CDR2 YFSETQ. This CDR3 contains 15 residues. V was trimmed by 0 bases and J by 1 base, leaving 7 bases between them. This chain's CDR3 is CASSLVQGNTGELFF. The CDR3 DNA sequence: TGCGCCAGCAGCTTGGTTCAGGGGAACACCGGGGAGCTGTTTTTT.

The V gene is TRBV11-2, the J gene TRBJ2-3; D is undetermined. The CDR3 totals 17 residues. Between the trimmed V and J ends, which lost 0 bases and 0 bases, there was a span of 13 bases. Germline CDR1 is SGHAT and CDR2 is FQNNGV. This chain's CDR3 is CASSLELPRSSTDTQYF. The CDR3 DNA follows: TGTGCCAGCAGCTTAGAGTTGCCGCGTTCTAGCACAGATACGCAGTATTTT.

This chain uses TRBV29-1 with TRBJ1-1, with D tentatively TRBD1 (5 bases). CDR1 is SQVTM, CDR2 ANQGSEA, per germline. The CDR3 sequence is 11 residues long. V lost 7 bases to trimming and J lost 6 bases, with 12 bases between them. The chain's CDR3 is CSGHGGAEAFF. The CDR3 region has the DNA TGCAGCGGGCATGGGGGGGCTGAAGCTTTCTTT.

V is TRBV7-2 and J is TRBJ2-7, with D perhaps TRBD1 (8 bases). The CDR3 contains 14 residues. The germline gives CDR1 SGHTA, CDR2 FQGNSA. Trimming took off 7 bases at V and 0 bases at J, with 13 bases between the two ends. The CDR3 sequence is CASTTGGDSYEQYF. CDR3 in DNA: TGTGCCAGCACCACAGGGGGGGACTCCTACGAGCAGTACTTC. The full variable domain, completed using reference TRBV7-2 and TRBJ2-7, is GAGVSQSPSNKVTEKGKDVELRCDPISGHTALYWYRQSLGQGLEFLIYFQGNSAPDKSGLPSDRFSAERTGGSVSTLTIQRTQQEDSAVYLCASTTGGDSYEQYFGPGTRLTVT.

The chain employs TRBV6-1 and TRBJ1-2; 10 positions agree with TRBD1. Trimming removed 10 bases from V and 3 bases from J; junction bases left unmatched: 5. Germline-derived CDR1 and CDR2 are MNHNS and SASEGT. This CDR3 is built from 13 residues. This CDR3 reads CAIRTGGDYGYTF. The CDR3 DNA sequence: TGTGCCATTCGGACAGGGGGTGACTATGGCTACACCTTC.

CDR3 amino acids: CASSLQPGQGTEAFF. Here the CDR3 DNA reads TGTGCCAGCAGCCTTCAGCCGGGACAGGGAACTGAAGCTTTCTTT. The gene calls are TRBV5-4 and TRBJ1-1; 9 bases are a match to TRBD1. The germline CDR1 and CDR2 sequences are SGHNT and YYREEE (reference sequence). With V trimmed by 4 bases and J by 5 bases, 9 bases remained unmatched. The CDR3 runs 15 residues.

V is TRBV29-1 and J is TRBJ1-1; 7 bases agree with TRBD1. Germline V gene lookup returns CDR1 SQVTM and CDR2 ANQGSEA. The V and J ends lost 3 bases and 1 base, in that order; junction bases with no gene match: 2. CDR3 length: 13 amino acids. The CDR3 region has the DNA TGCAGCGTTGAGGGACAGCAGAACACTGAAGCTTTCTTT. Protein product: CSVEGQQNTEAFF.

The chain has TRBV5-6 and TRBJ2-7; 9 positions agree with TRBD1. Germline CDR1 and CDR2: SGHDT and YYEEEE. The junction had 11 bases not matched to a gene; V was cut back by 0 bases and J by 7 bases. This CDR3 region has 16 residues. The CDR3 loop is CASSLARGQGWEEQYF. For the CDR3, the DNA is TGTGCCAGCAGCTTGGCCAGGGGACAGGGATGGGAAGAGCAGTACTTC.

CDR3 protein: CSVGTRDRDGLGRGYTF. CDR3 nucleotide sequence: TGCAGCGTGGGTACCAGGGACAGGGATGGCCTCGGCCGTGGCTACACCTTC. The chain recombines TRBV29-1 with TRBJ1-2; 9 bases align to TRBD1. The CDR3 contains 17 residues. Trimming took 6 bases from V and 7 from J; bases not matched to a gene: 21. Germline-derived CDR1 and CDR2 are SQVTM and ANQGSEA.

This sequence joins TRBV5-8 and TRBJ2-3, with 7 positions matching TRBD1. Looked up from germline, CDR1 is SGHTS and CDR2 is YDEGEE. The CDR3 spans 15 residues. With V trimmed by 3 bases and J by 2 bases, 6 bases remained unmatched. The CDR3 spells CASSSQGISTDTQYF. The CDR3 DNA sequence: TGTGCCAGCAGCTCACAGGGGATTTCCACAGATACGCAGTATTTT. Looking up the rest from reference TRBV5-8 and TRBJ2-3 gives the full variable domain: EAGVTQSPTHLIKTRGQQATLRCSPISGHTSVYWYQQALGLGLQFLLWYDEGEERNRGNFPPRFSGRQFPNYSSELNVNALELEDSALYLCASSSQGISTDTQYFGPGTRLTVL.

The chain uses TRBV7-9 and TRBJ1-2; tentative D call: TRBD1 (5 bases). The CDR3 has 14 amino acids. Germline CDR1 SEHNR, CDR2 FQNEAQ (reference sequence). V dropped 5 bases and J dropped 4 bases, with 14 bases sitting between them. CDR3 DNA sequence: TGTGCCAGCAGCCGCCCGACAGAGATCTATGGCTACACCTTC. Translating it yields CASSRPTEIYGYTF.

This chain links TRBV5-4 with TRBJ1-6; TRBD1 matches 7 bases. The CDR3 sequence is 14 residues long. Germline CDR1 is SGHNT and CDR2 is YYREEE (reference sequence). J gave up 8 bases and V 4 bases, and 6 bases lay outside the gene matches. DNA for the CDR3: TGTGCCAGCAGCCCCAGGACAGGATATTCACCCCTCCACTTT. It yields the protein CASSPRTGYSPLHF.

The chain links TRBV7-2 to TRBJ2-1, with a possible D match to TRBD2 (5 bases). Trimming shortened V by 4 bases and J by 2 bases, and 12 bases separated the two germline ends. CDR1 is SGHTA and CDR2 is FQGNSA in the germline V gene. The CDR3 is 15 amino acids. This CDR3 reads CASSSDFFAYNEQFF. For the CDR3, the DNA is TGTGCCAGCAGCTCGGACTTTTTTGCCTACAATGAGCAGTTCTTC.

The rearrangement joins TRBV6-5 to TRBJ1-2, with no clear D. Germline CDR1 MNHEY, CDR2 SVGAGI. V was clipped by 8 bases and J by 5 bases, with 12 bases between them. The CDR3 has 12 residues. The CDR3 nucleotides are TGTGCCAGCTCCGGTCTAGTTTATGGCTACACCTTC. It is translated as CASSGLVYGYTF.

This chain joins TRBV11-2 and TRBJ2-2; 10 positions agree with TRBD1. This CDR3 comprises 16 residues. Germline trimming cut 2 bases from V and 3 bases from J; bases unmatched to any gene: 3. Germline loops: CDR1 SGHAT, CDR2 FQNNGV. CDR3 sequence: CASSLTGQGYTGELFF. Written as DNA, the CDR3 is TGTGCCAGCAGCTTAACGGGACAGGGGTACACCGGGGAGCTGTTTTTT.

V is TRBV4-3 and J is TRBJ2-1; no definite D call. V dropped 2 bases and J dropped 9 bases, with 20 bases sitting between them. Per the germline V gene, CDR1 is LGHNA and CDR2 is YSLEER. This CDR3 region has 16 residues. The CDR3 spells CASSQQPLGDNGEQFF. The CDR3 nucleotides are TGCGCCAGCAGCCAACAGCCCCTCGGCGACAACGGTGAGCAGTTCTTC.

The chain uses TRBV7-9 and TRBJ1-1; TRBD1 might be the D (5 bases). From germline, CDR1 is SEHNR and CDR2 FQNEAQ (reference sequence). The CDR3 is made up of 16 amino acids. V was clipped by 5 bases and J by 6 bases, with 22 bases between them. CDR3 sequence reads: CASSPWGGVELSEAFF. CDR3 nucleotide sequence: TGTGCCAGCAGCCCCTGGGGAGGGGTAGAATTGTCTGAAGCTTTCTTT.

The V gene is TRBV27, the J gene TRBJ1-2, with 8 bases matching TRBD1. This CDR3 spans 13 amino acids. V gave up 4 bases and J gave up 8 bases; unmatched junction bases: 6. In germline, CDR1 is MNHEY, CDR2 SMNVEV (reference sequence). CDR3 in DNA: TGTGCCAGCAGTTGGGGGACAGGTCAAGGCTACACCTTC. The encoded protein is CASSWGTGQGYTF.

The chain combines TRBV28 with TRBJ1-2, with D perhaps TRBD1 (6 bases). V was cut by 3 bases and J by 4 bases, with 9 bases left in between. The CDR3 extends over 13 amino acids. The germline V gene has CDR1 MDHEN and CDR2 SYDVKM. CDR3 sequence (DNA): TGTGCCAGCAGTTTCGGGGACACCTATGGCTACACCTTC. It yields the protein CASSFGDTYGYTF.

The V gene is TRBV29-1, the J gene TRBJ1-2; 8 nucleotides line up with TRBD1. J was trimmed by 8 bases and V by 7 bases; bases with no gene match: 15. Germline CDR1 SQVTM, CDR2 ANQGSEA. This CDR3 comprises 14 residues. The CDR3 is CSAWGQGAVGGYTF. The DNA for the CDR3 is TGCAGCGCCTGGGGGCAGGGGGCTGTAGGAGGCTACACCTTC.

This clone has only a few counts. The chain is built from TRBV13 and TRBJ2-1, with unresolved D. V was pared by 6 bases and J by 9 bases, with 12 bases between. This CDR3 has 12 amino acids. Germline CDR1 is PRHDT and CDR2 is FYEKMQ (reference sequence). The CDR3: CASSYRHGEQFF. The CDR3 DNA reads TGTGCCAGCAGTTATCGCCACGGTGAGCAGTTCTTC.

The chain recombines TRBV19 with TRBJ1-1; 9 bases agree with TRBD1. There are 14 residues in the CDR3. Germline V lookup: CDR1 LNHDA, CDR2 SQIVND (reference sequence). With V trimmed by 4 bases and J by 7 bases, 7 bases remained unmatched. The CDR3 DNA is TGTGCCAGTAGTAACGGACAGGGGAGTAGTGAAGCTTTCTTT. As protein: CASSNGQGSSEAFF. Using reference TRBV19 and TRBJ1-1 for the parts outside the CDR3, the full variable domain is DGGITQSPKYLFRKEGQNVTLSCEQNLNHDAMYWYRQDPGQGLRLIYYSQIVNDFQKGDIAEGYSVSREKKESFPLTVTSAQKNPTAFYLCASSNGQGSSEAFFGQGTRLTVV.

The chain's CDR3 is CASSQEMSSYEQYF. CDR3 in DNA: TGCGCCAGCAGCCAAGAAATGTCGTCCTACGAGCAGTACTTC. The gene calls are TRBV4-1 and TRBJ2-7, with no clear D. The V end was cut by 0 bases, the J end by 1 base, with 7 bases between. The CDR3 sequence is 14 residues long. CDR1 MGHRA and CDR2 YSYEKL come from the germline V gene.